This record concerns one T cell receptor (beta chain) sequence. The sample comes from a study of blood T cell repertoires in COVID-19. Trimming removed 7 bases from V and 6 bases from J; junction bases left unmatched: 7. Germline lookup yields CDR1 SEHNR and CDR2 FQNEAQ (reference sequence). The CDR3 is 14 amino acids. Study processing details: How many nucleated cells were present was estimated from reference gene primer amplification. Assay used: immunoSEQ multiplex PCR; TCRdb lists only in-frame clones, some missing. The V and J calls and the clone size are those of that table, but D and trimming were determined from the DNA. The sample comprises about 180,000 clones, about 91% of which are singletons, and 4% rests with the top ten.

Sequences were obtained from peripheral blood. This sequence originates from a woman aged 25-40 years with acute or convalescent COVID-19. The chain employs TRBV7-9 and TRBJ2-1; 9 positions match TRBD2. CDR3 protein: CASTVLAGPNEQFF. The CDR3 DNA reads as TGTGCCAGCACCGTACTAGCGGGCCCCAATGAGCAGTTCTTC.